Below are 4 T cell receptor beta chains sequenced from a single sample in a study of blood T cells in healthy people across ages. Primed by a sample-barcoded 5' primer and a J-beta primer mix, a second PCR proceeded for 7 to 11 cycles. MiXCR was run by TCRdb on the 5' RACE reads, yielding one entry per CDR3 protein. The sample has about 770,000 distinct CDR3 sequences, roughly 44% seen once. Sequences were obtained from blood. The source is a man between 60 and 75 years old in good health.

V gene TRBV6-5 combines with J gene TRBJ2-3, with TRBD2 matching 8 bases. V was pared by 8 bases and J by 2 bases, with 12 bases of the junction left unmatched. CDR3 length: 16 residues. The germline V gene has CDR1 MNHEY and CDR2 SVGAGI. The CDR3 DNA is TGTGCCAGCTGGCCCCGGGTTAGCGGGGACACAGATACGCAGTATTTT. This gives the protein CASWPRVSGDTDTQYF.

The chain is built from TRBV29-1 and TRBJ2-5, with 7 positions matching TRBD1. Trimming took 4 bases from V and 11 from J; bases not matched to a gene: 4. CDR1 and CDR2 from the germline V gene are SQVTM and ANQGSEA. CDR3 length: 10 amino acids. The CDR3 loop is CSVGTGQQYF. The CDR3 DNA reads as TGCAGCGTTGGGACAGGACAGCAGTACTTC.

This chain links TRBV7-8 with TRBJ2-7, with D maybe TRBD1 (6 bases). The V end lost 3 bases, the J end lost 4 bases, and 19 bases lay between the germline ends. CDR1 SGHVS and CDR2 FQNEAQ come from the germline V gene. The CDR3 covers 16 residues. CDR3: CASSLRVRDTKYEQYF. The CDR3 DNA sequence: TGTGCCAGCAGCTTGAGGGTCCGGGACACCAAGTACGAGCAGTACTTC.

Worth noting for this clonotype: A read error may be the cause here, since a much bigger clone is one base away. The chain employs TRBV25-1 and TRBJ2-2; 7 bases agree with TRBD1. V lost 6 bases, J lost 3 bases, and 4 bases stayed unmatched. This CDR3 is 14 amino acids long. Germline-derived CDR1 and CDR2 are MGHDK and SYGVNS. The CDR3 region is CASSGTEDTGELFF. For the CDR3, the DNA is TGTGCCAGCAGCGGGACAGAGGACACCGGGGAGCTGTTTTTT.